The text below deals with one T cell receptor beta chain. This sample was taken from a study of blood T cell repertoires in COVID-19. Study information: Whether acute or convalescent, the COVID-19 samples came from the United States, Italy and Spain. T cells, B-cell-depleted T cells, or PBMCs supplied cDNA or gDNA.

In the source study's methods: The assay estimated nucleated cells by amplifying reference gene primers. The data were produced by immunoSEQ multiplex PCR, yet TCRdb's version contains in-frame clones alone and is incomplete. The V and J calls and clone size were taken over from that table, and D and trimming were inferred from the DNA. The sample has about 200,000 clones; approximately 82% are singletons. V lost 5 bases and J lost 4; bases outside the gene matches: 3. Per the germline V gene, CDR1 is MNHEY and CDR2 is SMNVEV (reference sequence). The CDR3 is made up of 13 amino acids. The sequence was collected from a human donor with acute or convalescent COVID-19. The donor label of this sample is uncertain. This rearrangement joins TRBV27 to TRBJ1-2; 8 bases align to TRBD1. The sample consisted of peripheral blood. The CDR3 reads CASSVTGGYGYTF. As DNA, the CDR3 is TGTGCCAGCAGTGTCACAGGGGGCTATGGCTACACCTTC.